The 31 T cell receptor beta chains below come from one sample, sequenced in a study of shared clonotypes between healthy human individuals. Here immunoSEQ multiplex PCR was the method, and the copy in TCRdb shows in-frame clones only, minus some. The data contain about 2 million clones, 85% to 95% of them singletons. CD45RO-negative cells were positively selected for CCR7, leaving out terminally differentiated effector memory CD45RA+ cells. Sequencing was done on a sample of naive CD8+ T cells sorted from blood. The source is a man aged 18 to 30 in good health.

The chain combines TRBV10-3 with TRBJ2-4, with 8 bases identical to TRBD2. Germline-derived CDR1 and CDR2 are ENHRY and SYGVKD. Trimming at V came to 10 bases and at J to 2 bases, leaving 4 bases not matched to a gene. The CDR3 loop spans 13 amino acids. The CDR3 bases are TGTGCCACAGCGGGGGCAACCAAAAACATTCAGTACTTC. The encoded protein is CATAGATKNIQYF.

This clone was recorded once. The V gene is TRBV6-5, the J gene TRBJ2-7; no definite D call. CDR3 length: 14 amino acids. The V end was cut by 2 bases, the J end by 5 bases, with 13 bases between. Per the germline V gene, CDR1 is MNHEY and CDR2 is SVGAGI. The CDR3 protein is CASSYGQDTDEQYF. In nucleotides, the CDR3 is TGTGCCAGCAGTTACGGGCAAGACACAGACGAGCAGTACTTC.

The sample holds one count of this clone. This sequence joins TRBV29-1 and TRBJ2-3; 7 bases agree with TRBD2. Germline trimming cut 4 bases from V and 4 bases from J; bases unmatched to any gene: 11. The CDR3 is made up of 15 amino acids. The germline V gene encodes CDR1 SQVTM and CDR2 ANQGSEA. The CDR3 loop is CSVVGRNSFSDTQYF. The CDR3 DNA reads TGCAGCGTTGTCGGGAGGAATAGTTTTTCAGATACGCAGTATTTT.

V gene TRBV6-1 combines with J gene TRBJ2-7; maybe TRBD2 (5 bases). Germline V gives CDR1 MNHNS, CDR2 SASEGT. The CDR3 covers 13 residues. V gave up 6 bases and J gave up 0 bases, with 9 bases separating them. CDR3 residues: CASRIGSSYEQYF. The CDR3 DNA is TGTGCCAGCAGGATAGGGAGCTCCTACGAGCAGTACTTC.

The chain links TRBV4-3 to TRBJ2-1; 9 bases are shared with TRBD2. CDR3 size: 17 residues. J gave up 8 bases and V 0 bases, and 11 bases lay outside the gene matches. Per germline, CDR1 LGHNA and CDR2 YSLEER. As DNA, the CDR3 is TGCGCCAGCAGCCAAGACCGGCCTAGCGGGGAATTCCATGAGCAGTTCTTC. Translating gives CASSQDRPSGEFHEQFF.

The rearrangement joins TRBV6-5 to TRBJ2-3, with D perhaps TRBD1 (6 bases). Germline CDR1 and CDR2: MNHEY and SVGAGI. CDR3 length equals 16 residues. Trimming pared 0 bases from V and 5 bases from J, leaving 15 bases between. The CDR3 DNA reads TGTGCCAGCAGTTACTCGCGGCAGGGGATGGGAGATACGCAGTATTTT. As protein: CASSYSRQGMGDTQYF.

This clone was detected only a few times. The chain has TRBV7-9 and TRBJ1-4; TRBD1 agrees at 8 bases. Germline assignment: CDR1 SEHNR and CDR2 FQNEAQ (reference sequence). V trimming: 3 bases; J trimming: 7 bases; junction bases outside the gene matches: 4. The length of the CDR3 is 14 residues. CDR3 nucleotides: TGTGCCAGCAGCTTTGGACAGGGCAGTGAAAAACTGTTTTTT. It translates to CASSFGQGSEKLFF.

V gene TRBV5-6 combines with J gene TRBJ2-3, with 9 bases lining up with TRBD2. The germline CDR1 and CDR2 sequences are SGHDT and YYEEEE. The CDR3 sequence is 14 residues long. Unmatched junction bases numbered 3, after V lost 4 bases and J lost 3 bases. CDR3 residues: CASSPGLATDTQYF. DNA for the CDR3: TGTGCCAGCAGCCCAGGACTAGCGACAGATACGCAGTATTTT.

The chain employs TRBV14 and TRBJ2-1; D perhaps matches TRBD2 (6 bases). This CDR3 spans 15 amino acids. CDR1 and CDR2 (germline): SGHDN, FVKESK. V was clipped by 3 bases and J by 2 bases, with 11 bases between them. CDR3 amino acids: CASSHLAYPYNEQFF. The CDR3, as DNA: TGTGCCAGCAGCCATCTAGCGTACCCCTACAATGAGCAGTTCTTC.

The chain combines TRBV15 with TRBJ1-4; no clear D gene. The CDR3 runs 13 residues. Germline lookup yields CDR1 LNHNV and CDR2 YYDKDF (reference sequence). The ends were cut back, 2 bases at V and 4 bases at J, with 5 bases in the middle. CDR3 region: CATSRQVNEKLFF. CDR3 sequence (DNA): TGTGCCACCAGCAGACAGGTTAATGAAAAACTGTTTTTT. The variable domain in full, with the rest retrieved from reference TRBV15 and TRBJ1-4, is DAMVIQNPRYQVTQFGKPVTLSCSQTLNHNVMYWYQQKSSQAPKLLFHYYDKDFNNEADTPDNFQSRRPNTSFCFLDIRSPGLGDTAMYLCATSRQVNEKLFFGSGTQLSVL.

As concerns this clone: Different DNA sequences within this sample yield the same CDR3. The chain has TRBV4-1 and TRBJ2-7; D not resolved. Germline CDR1 MGHRA, CDR2 YSYEKL. This CDR3 spans 13 amino acids. V dropped 1 base and J dropped 1 base, with 5 bases sitting between them. The CDR3 spells CASSQAPSYEQYF. The CDR3 DNA sequence: TGCGCCAGCAGCCAAGCCCCTTCCTACGAGCAGTACTTC.

The chain is built from TRBV6-6 and TRBJ2-3; the match to TRBD2 covers 7 bases. The J segment lost 5 bases and the V segment lost 10 bases, leaving 15 bases of the junction unmatched. Germline values: CDR1 MNHNY, CDR2 SVGAGI (reference sequence). CDR3 length equals 15 residues. The CDR3 is CAIRGFSGPGDTQYF. The CDR3 DNA reads TGTGCCATTCGCGGATTTAGCGGGCCCGGAGATACGCAGTATTTT.

The chain is built from TRBV10-1 and TRBJ2-5, with D possibly being TRBD1 or TRBD2 (5 bases each). The CDR3 is made up of 15 amino acids. Germline CDR1 and CDR2: WNHNN and SYGVQD (reference sequence). The V and J ends lost 5 bases and 5 bases respectively, with 18 bases between them. CDR3 DNA sequence: TGCGCCAGCAGTAGATCCCGGGACCTCGGGGAGACCCAGTACTTC. Translating it yields CASSRSRDLGETQYF.

This chain links TRBV9 with TRBJ2-5; D is uncertain. The CDR3 is 12 amino acids. Germline CDR1 reads SGDLS; CDR2 reads YYNGEE. Trimming shortened V by 3 bases and J by 5 bases, and 8 bases separated the two germline ends. The CDR3 reads CASSALGETQYF. The CDR3 DNA is TGTGCCAGCAGCGCCCTAGGGGAGACCCAGTACTTC.

This chain joins TRBV6-5 and TRBJ2-7, with D hard to call. Looked up from germline, CDR1 is MNHEY and CDR2 is SVGAGI. The CDR3 length is 14 residues. With 2 bases removed from V and 5 bases from J, the gap between germline ends came to 13 bases. This CDR3 is CASSYRSSPDEQYF. CDR3 sequence (DNA): TGTGCCAGCAGTTACAGGTCCTCGCCGGACGAGCAGTACTTC.

The chain couples TRBV7-9 to TRBJ2-7; unclear D gene. The V end lost 5 bases, the J end lost 3 bases, and 11 bases lay between the germline ends. CDR1 and CDR2 from the germline V gene are SEHNR and FQNEAQ (reference sequence). CDR3 length equals 13 residues. The CDR3 protein is CASSGFGSYEQYF. CDR3 nucleotides: TGTGCCAGCAGCGGATTTGGCAGCTACGAGCAGTACTTC.

The rearrangement uses TRBV28 and TRBJ1-4; the match to TRBD1 covers 7 bases. CDR1 is MDHEN, CDR2 SYDVKM, per germline. The CDR3 spans 13 residues. V lost 10 bases, J lost 5 bases, and 7 bases stayed unmatched. The CDR3: CATSGQWNEKLFF. The CDR3 DNA is TGTGCCACGTCGGGACAGTGGAATGAAAAACTGTTTTTT.

V and J are TRBV5-6 and TRBJ2-3, with 9 positions matching TRBD2. V dropped 0 bases and J dropped 6; count of bases not matched to a gene: 2. Germline-derived CDR1 and CDR2 are SGHDT and YYEEEE. CDR3 length equals 14 residues. The DNA for the CDR3 is TGTGCCAGCAGCTTGGGACTAGCGGCGGATACGCAGTATTTT. Encoded protein: CASSLGLAADTQYF.

Turning to this clone: One junction end disagrees with the germline gene, perhaps due to a read error. The chain joins TRBV10-3 to TRBJ2-5; 10 bases match TRBD2. The germline V gene encodes CDR1 ENHRY and CDR2 SYGVKD. The CDR3 has 16 amino acids. CDR3 nucleotide sequence: TGTGCCAGCAGTTATTCGAGCGGGAGGGCCTGGGAGACCCAGTACTTC. It yields the protein CASSYSSGRAWETQYF.

This chain links TRBV7-2 with TRBJ1-2, with 7 nucleotides matching TRBD1. V lost 8 bases and J lost 8; bases outside the gene matches: 8. From germline, CDR1 is SGHTA and CDR2 FQGNSA. The CDR3 is 12 amino acids. DNA of the CDR3: TGTGCCAGCCCACAGGGGAGAGGCGGCTACACCTTC. Its translation: CASPQGRGGYTF.

The V gene is TRBV6-1, the J gene TRBJ2-7; 8 positions agree with TRBD1. Unmatched junction bases numbered 7, after V lost 7 bases and J lost 2 bases. Germline values: CDR1 MNHNS, CDR2 SASEGT. The CDR3 has 14 amino acids. CDR3 protein: CASTLTGEAYEQYF. Written as DNA, the CDR3 is TGTGCCAGCACCCTGACAGGGGAGGCCTACGAGCAGTACTTC.

Only one count was recorded for this clone. The rearrangement links TRBV28 to TRBJ2-7; 7 bases match TRBD1. Germline V gene data show CDR1 as MDHEN and CDR2 as SYDVKM. CDR3 size: 13 residues. Germline trimming cut 5 bases from V and 4 bases from J; bases unmatched to any gene: 5. The chain's CDR3 is CASSIAQGYEQYF. In DNA form, the CDR3 reads TGTGCCAGCAGTATAGCACAGGGGTACGAGCAGTACTTC.

This chain uses TRBV6-6 with TRBJ1-6; TRBD1 matches at 8 bases. Germline V gene data show CDR1 as MNHNY and CDR2 as SVGAGI (reference sequence). Trimming removed 6 bases from V and 9 bases from J; junction bases left unmatched: 4. CDR3 length: 13 amino acids. The CDR3 DNA sequence: TGTGCCAGCAGGTCTACAGGGGGTTCACCCCTCCACTTT. It codes for CASRSTGGSPLHF.

V is TRBV25-1 and J is TRBJ2-5; 9 bases map to TRBD1. The trim removed 6 bases at V and 5 bases at J, leaving 7 bases unmatched. CDR1 and CDR2 from the germline V gene are MGHDK and SYGVNS. This CDR3 contains 14 residues. CDR3 loop: CASRRTGADETQYF. The CDR3 DNA is TGTGCCAGCAGGAGGACAGGGGCAGATGAGACCCAGTACTTC.

The gene calls are TRBV7-8 and TRBJ2-2; 10 positions match TRBD2. Germline CDR1 reads SGHVS; CDR2 reads FQNEAQ. This CDR3 comprises 18 residues. J gave up 1 base and V 3 bases, and 8 bases lay outside the gene matches. The CDR3 DNA reads TGTGCCAGCAGCTTGGGGCTAGCGGGAGATTTGAACACCGGGGAGCTGTTTTTT. Translated: CASSLGLAGDLNTGELFF.

On this clone itself: This specimen includes other DNA sequences encoding the same CDR3. In DNA, the CDR3 is TGTGCCAGCAGTCAAGAGACCCAGTACTTC. It yields the protein CASSQETQYF. The chain couples TRBV7-9 to TRBJ2-5; unclear D gene. Germline lookup yields CDR1 SEHNR and CDR2 FQNEAQ (reference sequence). Deletions cut 6 bases from V and 2 bases from J, with 1 base between. The CDR3 consists of 10 residues. The full variable domain, completed using reference TRBV7-9 and TRBJ2-5, is DTGVSQNPRHKITKRGQNVTFRCDPISEHNRLYWYRQTLGQGPEFLTYFQNEAQLEKSRLLSDRFSAERPKGSFSTLEIQRTEQGDSAMYLCASSQETQYFGPGTRLLVL.

The chain couples TRBV4-1 to TRBJ1-5, with 8 bases matching TRBD1. This CDR3 comprises 14 residues. CDR1 MGHRA and CDR2 YSYEKL come from the germline V gene. Trimming took 4 bases from V and 9 from J; bases not matched to a gene: 8. CDR3: CASSRTGPLGPQHF. CDR3 DNA sequence: TGCGCCAGCAGCCGGACAGGGCCCCTCGGGCCCCAGCATTTT.

The chain couples TRBV7-8 to TRBJ2-7; 9 bases map to TRBD1. The CDR3 runs 15 residues. V shed 1 base and J 2 bases; nucleotides not matched to a gene: 3. The germline gives CDR1 SGHVS, CDR2 FQNEAQ. Here the CDR3 DNA reads TGTGCCAGCAGCTTAGTCCGGGACAGGGCCTACGAGCAGTACTTC. Residues: CASSLVRDRAYEQYF.

The CDR3 nucleotides are TGTGCCAGCAGCAGGGGACAGGCCACTCAAGAGACCCAGTACTTC. Protein product: CASSRGQATQETQYF. The chain has TRBV5-6 and TRBJ2-5; 8 bases map to TRBD1. The CDR3 has 15 amino acids. V lost 4 bases and J lost 2; bases outside the gene matches: 7. Germline V CDR1 and CDR2: SGHDT, YYEEEE.

The chain uses TRBV5-6 and TRBJ2-1; D uncertain. V was shortened by 1 base and J by 4 bases, with 6 bases between the two germline ends. This CDR3 has 13 residues. CDR1 and CDR2 from the germline V gene are SGHDT and YYEEEE. The chain's CDR3 is CASSLNSYNEQFF. CDR3 in DNA: TGTGCCAGCAGCTTGAACAGTTACAATGAGCAGTTCTTC.

This clone was observed once. The chain uses TRBV6-5 and TRBJ1-1, with unresolved D. The V gene lost 0 bases and the J gene lost 11 bases, with 13 bases spanning the gap. CDR1 and CDR2 (germline): MNHEY, SVGAGI. The CDR3 length is 13 residues. The CDR3 DNA reads as TGTGCCAGCAGTTACTCGAACTTCGAAGGGGCTTTCTTT. Its translation is CASSYSNFEGAFF.